This T cell receptor beta chain appears in the sequencing data of a study of CD8+CD57+ T cells in acquired aplastic anemia. The overall study: An average of roughly 3 ug of DNA was obtained from sorted CD4+ and CD8+ cells. Study conclusions and caveats: A significant difference in CD8+ Simpson's diversity between patients and controls was not found.

The germline V and J ends were trimmed by 0 bases and 0 bases, with 10 bases remaining between them. CDR3 size: 16 residues. CD8+CD57+ cell expansion had been shown by flow cytometry in patients chosen for sequencing. Patients, without exception, had severe acquired aplastic anemia. Prior therapy had not been administered to any patient at the time of blood sampling. This clonotype was found many times. Its antigen is unknown. Genomic DNA acted as the template from which TCR beta VDJ combination and CDR3 sequence profiling were carried out. TCRdb recomputed calls from the reads with MiXCR, one row per CDR3 protein. This sample yields approximately 220,000 distinct CDR3 sequences, of which around 49% are seen a single time; about 20% belongs to the top ten.

The sample taken for sequencing was sorted CD4+, CD8+, or CD8+CD57+ T cells (not recorded which) from PBMCs. The rearrangement joins TRBV12-3 or TRBV12-4 to TRBJ2-3; a possible D gene is TRBD2 (7 bases). This TCR came from a human donor with aplastic anemia. CDR3 in amino acids: CASSLAGGPSTDTQYF. DNA of the CDR3: TGTGCCAGCAGTTTAGCGGGGGGGCCTAGCACAGATACGCAGTATTTT.